This T cell receptor (beta chain) was captured by sequencing in a study of cytomegalovirus exposure and HLA in healthy donors (dated by TCRdb to 2016 to 2017). Broadly, across the study: In an earlier analysis of roughly 590 of the donors, 276 Gb of sequence data and about 110 million unique TCR beta sequences from about 190 million T cells were reported. To study patterns of TCR occurrence, a later analysis re-analyzed previously published TCR beta repertoires from just over 650 donors and added high-resolution HLA genotyping. Rather than drawing on any new phenotypic data, the later analysis identified candidate immune exposures from TCR beta sequences and the way those sequences occurred across donors. Both class I and class II loci were covered by HLA typing, at four-digit resolution. Approximately 300 gigabases of sequencing data and approximately 93 million unique TCR sequences were included in an early release covering about 700 HLA-typed donors. The T cell repertoires of 666 subjects were profiled by immunosequencing and related to cytomegalovirus serostatus. Typing coverage varied by locus: roughly 620-630 donors for A, B, C, DRB1 and DQB1; roughly 560 for DQA1; nearly 610 for DPA1; about 450 for DPB1. In a later genetic analysis, genome-wide SNP genotypes for about three fifths of the roughly 670 donors were used, and that subset was treated as a discovery cohort. Across about 380 genotyped donors of the cohort, an average of about 240,000 unique TCR beta nucleotide sequences per donor were sequenced, and roughly 20% of those sequences were non-productive. Of the 398 genotyped donors, over 65% fell in the genetic ancestry cluster associated with self-reported Caucasian donors. Every repertoire in the discovery cohort had been generated on one and the same sequencing platform. The study aimed to test whether signatures of past pathogen exposure could be identified by cataloging public T cell receptors. High-throughput TCR immunosequencing, statistical association of individual TCRs with disease status, and machine learning were combined to predict cytomegalovirus infection status. Roughly 5 DR-DQ haplotypes were treated as single units for association and clustering because of strong linkage in the cohort. Alongside the repertoire data, information on donor age, sex, ethnicity and CMV serostatus was compiled. A separate validation cohort of over a hundred different subjects was used in addition to the approximately 670-subject first cohort. In an earlier analysis of more than 550 of the donors, high-throughput TCR beta sequencing was used to judge whether each TCR beta V gene segment behaved as functional or pseudogenic. Beyond this particular receptor, the publication reports: Because the 87-base-pair reads could not distinguish some IMGT-functional V segments, including TRBV6-2 and TRBV6-3, those segments were excluded. A further reported finding was that TCR beta sequences accurately predicted the HLA-A and HLA-B alleles for most subjects in the first cohort. The sequencing pipeline was judged likely to have produced a cluster of highly shared sequence variants as a technical artifact. In a later analysis, several top co-occurrence clusters were reported to appear linked to parvovirus B19, influenza, CMV and Epstein-Barr virus. In an earlier analysis of approximately 590 of the donors, most TCR beta V segments were observed in productive rearrangements about 87% or about 30% of the time, broadly matching IMGT annotations. The study gave a list of under 200 TCR beta chains associated with cytomegalovirus. Sequencing depth was assumed to be roughly uniform across donors in the presence/absence analyses, though that assumption may not hold. When HLA alleles, especially DR and DQ, strongly co-occurred, attributing TCR associations to individual alleles was difficult. The authors suggested that the approach could potentially be generalized to other disease states and immunological phenotypes. At a false discovery rate of 0.05, a later analysis linked some 17,000 TCR beta sequences to specific HLA alleles. Correlated functional status among segregating V segments might reflect linkage disequilibrium, but an unknown experimental factor could not be ruled out. A later genetic analysis associated a missense DCLRE1C variant with V-gene and J-gene trimming of TCR beta chains, and an independent cohort replicated the association. The earlier analysis of some 540 of the donors excluded seventeen rarely observed V segments, including chromosome 9 orphons, because counts were too low. In both the original and validation cohorts, the classifier was reported to diagnose cytomegalovirus status with high specificity and sensitivity. A later analysis found that HLA-associated TCR beta chains were more clonally expanded and had lower generation probabilities than equally common non-associated chains. This cohort had only TCR beta chains sequenced, and the lack of alpha or paired-chain data limited which features could be detected. While some public TCRs were present in many individuals, most TCR sequences turned up only very rarely across donors. According to a later genetic analysis, donors in an Asian-associated ancestry cluster had fewer N-insertions in productive TCRs than the approximately 630-donor mean. Because some donors lacked HLA typing at each locus, the association tests relied only on the typed subset. The only immune exposure information available for the cohort was CMV serostatus. A few of the identified cytomegalovirus-associated TCR beta chains were confirmed in vitro to be specific for cytomegalovirus antigens. In a later analysis, most CMV-associated TCR beta chains were found to appear HLA-restricted, with HLA associations seemingly driven largely by CMV exposure. According to a later analysis, TCR association rates differed among HLA loci, with DRB1 alleles showing the most associated TCRs and HLA-C alleles showing the fewest.

In total, 630 or so healthy bone marrow donors made up the cohort. At the time of sampling, all cohort members were nominally healthy, though unrecorded immune exposures were likely present. The donor tested CMV seropositive, placing the donor among the 250 to 350 seropositive members of the cohort. A peripheral blood sample was provided by each donor, and peripheral blood mononuclear cells were used for TCR beta sequencing. The Qiagen DNeasy Blood Extraction Kit was used to extract genomic DNA from the blood cell samples. The CDR3 contains 16 residues, cysteine and phenylalanine counted. The read is trimmed to its CDR3 DNA, 48 bases read in frame from base 1. For this chain, trimming is 4 bases at the V end and 0 bases at the J end, and the number of junction bases without a gene match is 5. CDR1 and CDR2 are read off the germline V gene (reference sequence) as SGHNT and YYREEE. Library generation was performed with the immunoSEQ multiplex PCR assay. The multiplex PCR relied on a mix of 60 forward primers for TCR Vbeta segments and 13 reverse primers for TCR Jbeta segments. The CDR3 region of rearranged TCR beta genes was amplified from genomic DNA by a multiplex PCR assay. The Illumina HiSeq System was used to sequence the amplified TCR beta libraries as 87-base-pair reads. In the source study's methods: In a later analysis, roughly 80 million unique TCR beta chains were counted across the 650 to 750 repertoires, and around 11 million of these chains were shared by at least two donors. Raw reads were error-corrected and collapsed into unique sequences by a nearest-neighbor algorithm in which closely related sequences were merged to remove PCR and sequencing errors. To assign V, D and J gene segments, CDR3 sequences were aligned to IMGT reference sequences. For a sequence to be retained, a match of at least six nucleotides to both a V gene segment and a J gene segment was required. Rearrangements were called productive when the CDR3 lacked stop codons and stayed in frame with V and J; all others were non-productive. CDR3 was defined according to IMGT convention as the region running from the second conserved V-encoded cysteine to the conserved J-encoded phenylalanine. In an earlier analysis of some 550 of the donors, sequences lacking an unambiguous match to a single V gene segment were excluded. An earlier analysis of a few hundred of the donors called V segments functional above 56.7% productive rearrangements and segregating when the between-donor standard deviation exceeded 5%. To diagnose cytomegalovirus status from the catalog of TCR beta chain sequences, a statistical classification framework was built. In a later analysis, V and J genes were assigned by comparing TCR nucleotide sequences against IMGT/GENE-DB human TR gene sequences. A later analysis assigned CDR3 sequences and most-parsimonious VDJ recombination scenarios with the TCRdist pipeline. In a later analysis, each TCR beta chain was defined by its CDR3 amino acid sequence together with its V-gene family, and reads without a unique V-gene family were excluded. In a later analysis, around 600 highly shared, low-generation-probability nucleotide sequences were removed to address suspected cross-contamination and a sequencing artifact. In a later analysis, a clonal expansion index was calculated for each public chain from normalized within-repertoire ranks of inferred template counts. Generation probabilities in a later analysis came from a VDJ recombination model fitted to out-of-frame rearrangements, and those results were checked against IGoR. In a later analysis, hypergeometric tests were used to score TCR-TCR, TCR-HLA and TCR-CMV co-occurrence, with a repertoire-size bias correction applied to TCR pairs. To estimate false discovery rates, a later analysis permuted the HLA or CMV assignments 20 times. In a later analysis, co-occurring TCRs were grouped with DBSCAN, and TCRdist sequence similarity was added when clustering was performed within HLA-allele-positive subsets. Co-occurrence clustering excluded repertoires with fewer than 30,000 or more than 120,000 public chains, plus five with anomalous nucleotide sharing. Imported from immuneACCESS, the table was reduced by TCRdb to in-frame sequences with V and J called. These copies leave out some clones; in studies compared against another copy, an unresolved V gene accounts for under half, and the cause of the remainder is not known. That table gives V, J and clone size, and the DNA gave D and trimming. Across this sample there are 150,000 to 250,000 clones, with roughly four fifths seen only once. Under 7.5% of the sample is in the top ten clones.

Points on this clone: Its antigen target is currently unknown. No base qualities exist here, and no much larger clone lies one base off it.

Source material: PBMCs. The V gene is TRBV5-4 and the J gene is TRBJ2-1, and TRBD1 matches 9 of the central bases. The sequence came from a woman between 50 and 59 years old in good health and CMV-seropositive. For the CDR3, the sequence is CASSSRTGDSYNEQFF. The DNA sequence is TGTGCCAGCAGCAGCCGGACAGGGGACTCCTACAATGAGCAGTTCTTC.